The clone carrying this T cell receptor (beta chain) showed up just a few times. Its antigen remains unidentified. The investigators amplified TCR beta CDR3 regions from RNA transcripts. RT-PCR in the first round (using the HTBI primer set) targeted the TCR CDR3. TCRdb re-called the multiplex PCR reads through MiXCR, storing one row per CDR3 protein. Of fewer than 700,000 distinct CDR3 sequences in the sample, about a sixth are singletons; the top ten hold 15% to 20%. These data belong to a study of T cells in Graves' hyperthyroidism and ophthalmopathy. Study results and caveats: The authors' 13 V-J model separated ophthalmopathy from stable hyperthyroidism.

V lost 5 bases and J lost 1, with 13 bases in between. The germline gives CDR1 PRHDT, CDR2 FYEKMQ (reference sequence). This CDR3 is built from 15 residues. Sequenced sample: blood. The origin of this receptor is a woman aged 18-35 years with Graves' ophthalmopathy. The chain links TRBV13 to TRBJ2-3, with TRBD2 as a possible D gene (6 bases). CDR3 residues: CASSPPLAGTDTQYF. DNA for the CDR3: TGTGCCAGCAGCCCCCCCTTAGCGGGCACAGATACGCAGTATTTT.